This entry lists 10 T cell receptor beta chains sequenced from one sample in a study of blood T cells in healthy people across ages. Primed by a sample-barcoded 5' primer and a J-beta primer mix, a second PCR proceeded for 7 to 11 cycles. MiXCR was run by TCRdb on the 5' RACE reads, yielding one entry per CDR3 protein. Among over 1,200,000 distinct CDR3 sequences listed, 45% to 70% were seen once. The sample was blood. These receptors originate from a man aged 18 to 30 in good health.

The rearrangement uses TRBV27 and TRBJ2-5, with 12 bases that match TRBD2. The closer fit of TRBJ2-7 to the DNA end suggests the J call may be wrong. Germline CDR1 and CDR2: MNHEY and SMNVEV (reference sequence). This CDR3 has 13 amino acids. The CDR3 loop reads CASRRLAGDEQYF. CDR3 DNA sequence: TGTGCCAGCAGACGACTAGCGGGGGACGAGCAGTACTTC.

The gene calls are TRBV9 and TRBJ1-2; D is unclear. CDR1 and CDR2 (germline): SGDLS, YYNGEE. The CDR3 consists of 17 residues. The V end lost 3 bases, the J end lost 0 bases, and 18 bases lay between the germline ends. Here the CDR3 reads CASSGWRWEESNYGYTF. The CDR3 DNA sequence: TGTGCCAGCAGCGGATGGAGGTGGGAAGAATCTAACTATGGCTACACCTTC. The variable domain in full, with the rest retrieved from reference TRBV9 and TRBJ1-2, is DSGVTQTPKHLITATGQRVTLRCSPRSGDLSVYWYQQSLDQGLQFLIQYYNGEERAKGNILERFSAQQFPDLHSELNLSSLELGDSALYFCASSGWRWEESNYGYTFGSGTRLTVV.

The chain employs TRBV7-6 and TRBJ2-7; 8 nucleotides line up with TRBD1. The CDR3 has 14 amino acids. The germline V gene encodes CDR1 SGHVS and CDR2 FNYEAQ. V shed 3 bases, J shed 6 bases, and the junction held 7 bases outside the gene matches. CDR3 bases: TGTGCCAGCAGCTTTGACAGGGGATCTGGCGAGCAGTACTTC. It codes for CASSFDRGSGEQYF.

This clonotype was seen a handful of times. The V and J genes are TRBV28 and TRBJ2-5; 9 nucleotides agree with TRBD2. CDR1 and CDR2 from the germline V gene are MDHEN and SYDVKM. V lost 6 bases and J lost 3; bases outside the gene matches: 2. The CDR3 length is 13 residues. In DNA form, the CDR3 reads TGTGCCAGCAGAGCTAGCGGGGAAGAGACCCAGTACTTC. This translates into CASRASGEETQYF.

This chain uses TRBV6-1 with TRBJ2-3; TRBD2 aligns across 7 bases. The CDR3 consists of 15 residues. Germline CDR1 reads MNHNS; CDR2 reads SASEGT. Trimming at V came to 6 bases and at J to 4 bases, leaving 10 bases not matched to a gene. The CDR3 is CASSDLAGVADTQYF. The CDR3 DNA sequence: TGTGCCAGCAGCGACCTGGCGGGAGTGGCAGATACGCAGTATTTT.

This chain joins TRBV29-1 and TRBJ1-2, with unresolved D. Trimming removed 7 bases from V and 4 bases from J, with 16 bases in between. CDR3 length: 13 residues. Germline values: CDR1 SQVTM, CDR2 ANQGSEA. The DNA for the CDR3 is TGCAGCGCCCATGTCACACGAGCCTATGGCTACACCTTC. This encodes CSAHVTRAYGYTF.

This rearrangement joins TRBV6-5 to TRBJ1-2, with D possibly being TRBD1 (5 bases). V shed 4 bases and J shed 4 bases, with 22 bases lying between them. Germline-derived CDR1 and CDR2 are MNHEY and SVGAGI. The CDR3 sequence is 17 residues long. CDR3: CASSSGGTEIPLYGYTF. The DNA of the CDR3 is TGTGCCAGCAGTTCGGGGGGAACGGAGATCCCCCTCTATGGCTACACCTTC.

The chain links TRBV7-9 to TRBJ2-5; 12 positions agree with TRBD2. Trimming removed 7 bases from V and 3 bases from J; junction bases left unmatched: 6. Per germline, CDR1 SEHNR and CDR2 FQNEAQ (reference sequence). The CDR3 extends over 15 amino acids. The CDR3 loop reads CASTRLAGVKETQYF. In DNA form, the CDR3 reads TGTGCCAGCACCAGACTAGCGGGAGTTAAAGAGACCCAGTACTTC. The whole variable domain, filled in from reference TRBV7-9 and TRBJ2-5, reads DTGVSQNPRHKITKRGQNVTFRCDPISEHNRLYWYRQTLGQGPEFLTYFQNEAQLEKSRLLSDRFSAERPKGSFSTLEIQRTEQGDSAMYLCASTRLAGVKETQYFGPGTRLLVL.

This clonotype was picked up many times. This sequence joins TRBV11-2 and TRBJ2-3; 9 nucleotides agree with TRBD1. CDR3 size: 11 residues. Germline CDR1 and CDR2: SGHAT and FQNNGV. The J segment lost 14 bases and the V segment lost 3 bases, leaving 3 bases of the junction unmatched. The CDR3 sequence: CASSLMGQGYF. In nucleotides, the CDR3 is TGTGCCAGCAGCTTGATGGGACAGGGGTATTTT.

The chain is built from TRBV19 and TRBJ2-5; D is perhaps TRBD1 (6 bases). V lost 6 bases to trimming and J lost 7 bases, with 15 bases between them. From germline, CDR1 is LNHDA and CDR2 SQIVND (reference sequence). This CDR3 comprises 13 residues. CDR3 sequence: CASSLGSQGTQYF. CDR3 coding DNA: TGTGCCAGTAGCCTGGGGTCACAGGGGACCCAGTACTTC.